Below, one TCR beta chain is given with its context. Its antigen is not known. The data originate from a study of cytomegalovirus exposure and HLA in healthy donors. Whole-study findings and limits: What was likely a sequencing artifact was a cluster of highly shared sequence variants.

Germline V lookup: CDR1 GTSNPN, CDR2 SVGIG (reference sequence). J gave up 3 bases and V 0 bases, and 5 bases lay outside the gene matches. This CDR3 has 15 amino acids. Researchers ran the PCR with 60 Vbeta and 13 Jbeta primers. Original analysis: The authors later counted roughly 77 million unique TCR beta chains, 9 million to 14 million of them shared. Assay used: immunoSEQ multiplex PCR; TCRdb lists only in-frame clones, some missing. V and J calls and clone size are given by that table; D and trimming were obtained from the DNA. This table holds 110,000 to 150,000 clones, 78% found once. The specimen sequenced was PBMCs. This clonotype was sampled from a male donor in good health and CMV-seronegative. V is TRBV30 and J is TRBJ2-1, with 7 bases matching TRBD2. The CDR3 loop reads CAWSVPSGYYNEQFF. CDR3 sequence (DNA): TGTGCCTGGAGTGTACCTAGCGGCTACTACAATGAGCAGTTCTTC.